Sequencing of this TCR beta chain was carried out in a study of blood T cell repertoires in COVID-19. For the study at large: Sites across the United States, Italy and Spain contributed samples from acute and convalescent COVID-19. Sources were T cells, B-cell-depleted T cells, or PBMCs; the material itself was cDNA or gDNA.

This clone was seen a single time. Study processing details: Reference gene primer amplification in the assay estimated nucleated cell counts. Produced via immunoSEQ multiplex PCR; TCRdb's table is partial and in-frame only. That table supplies the V and J calls and clone size; D and trimming were determined from the DNA. The data contain under 350,000 clones, 85% to 90% of them singletons. The CDR3 has 14 amino acids. CDR1 is LNHNV, CDR2 YYDKDF, per germline (reference sequence). Trimming removed 1 base at V and 6 bases at J, with 11 bases between. This receptor was obtained from a man between 18 and 35 years old with active or convalescent COVID-19. This chain uses TRBV15 with TRBJ2-3, with D perhaps matching TRBD1 (5 bases). The sequencing input was peripheral blood. The CDR3 reads CATSRGGGADTQYF. Here the CDR3 DNA reads TGTGCCACCAGCAGAGGAGGTGGGGCGGATACGCAGTATTTT. Together with reference TRBV15 and TRBJ2-3, the CDR3 gives the full variable domain: DAMVIQNPRYQVTQFGKPVTLSCSQTLNHNVMYWYQQKSSQAPKLLFHYYDKDFNNEADTPDNFQSRRPNTSFCFLDIRSPGLGDTAMYLCATSRGGGADTQYFGPGTRLTVL.